These 16 T cell receptor beta chains were sequenced from one sample in a study of shared clonotypes between healthy human individuals. Terminally differentiated effector memory CD45RA+ cells were excluded from the naive CD8 cells, which were CD45RO-negative and positively selected for CCR7. Profiling relied on immunoSEQ multiplex PCR, and the TCRdb table lists in-frame clones only, not all of them. The table lists around 2,000,000 clones, approximately 94% of them singletons. Sequenced sample: naive CD8+ T cells sorted from blood. These receptors were collected from a man aged 18-30 years in good health.

The chain employs TRBV6-5 and TRBJ1-5; 8 positions agree with TRBD1. The CDR3 length is 14 residues. Germline V lookup: CDR1 MNHEY, CDR2 SVGAGI. V trimming: 5 bases; J trimming: 6 bases; junction bases outside the gene matches: 6. CDR3 sequence: CASSPDRGAQPQHF. CDR3 nucleotide sequence: TGTGCCAGCAGTCCTGACAGGGGAGCTCAGCCCCAGCATTTT.

J is TRBJ2-3 and V is TRBV27; tentatively, D is TRBD1 or TRBD2 (5 bases each). V shed 8 bases and J shed 6 bases, with 9 bases lying between them. Germline lookup yields CDR1 MNHEY and CDR2 SMNVEV (reference sequence). The CDR3 contains 11 residues. The CDR3 region is CASSEGDTQYF. In DNA, the CDR3 is TGTGCCAGCTCCGAGGGGGATACGCAGTATTTT.

This clone was observed a single time. V gene TRBV28 combines with J gene TRBJ1-3, with 11 bases matching TRBD1. Germline lookup yields CDR1 MDHEN and CDR2 SYDVKM. V trimming: 3 bases; J trimming: 3 bases; junction bases outside the gene matches: 13. This CDR3 comprises 19 residues. The CDR3 DNA sequence: TGTGCCAGCAGTTTGGGGCCGAGGAGGGACAGGGGGAGTGGAAACACCATATATTTT. This gives the protein CASSLGPRRDRGSGNTIYF.

The gene calls are TRBV7-2 and TRBJ2-7; D not certain. V lost 5 bases and J 0 bases, leaving 8 bases between the germline ends. This CDR3 has 13 residues. The germline CDR1 and CDR2 sequences are SGHTA and FQGNSA. The DNA for the CDR3 is TGTGCCAGCAGCCCTGGGATCTCCTACGAGCAGTACTTC. Its translation is CASSPGISYEQYF. Together with reference TRBV7-2 and TRBJ2-7, the CDR3 gives the full variable domain: GAGVSQSPSNKVTEKGKDVELRCDPISGHTALYWYRQSLGQGLEFLIYFQGNSAPDKSGLPSDRFSAERTGGSVSTLTIQRTQQEDSAVYLCASSPGISYEQYFGPGTRLTVT.

The gene calls are TRBV13 and TRBJ2-1; perhaps TRBD2 as D (5 bases). CDR1 and CDR2 (germline): PRHDT, FYEKMQ (reference sequence). Trimming cost V 5 bases and J 6 bases, with 17 bases left between them. The CDR3 covers 15 residues. The CDR3 DNA sequence: TGTGCCAGCAGCCCCACACTAGATGGAGTCAATGAGCAGTTCTTC. Translating it yields CASSPTLDGVNEQFF.

Remarks on this clone: Other DNA sequences in this sample translate to the same CDR3. The chain couples TRBV5-1 to TRBJ2-1; tentatively, D is TRBD2 (5 bases). The CDR3 spans 12 residues. V lost 2 bases and J 8 bases, leaving 8 bases between the germline ends. Germline V gene lookup returns CDR1 SGHRS and CDR2 YFSETQ. The CDR3 here is CASSFSVDEQFF. The CDR3 DNA reads as TGCGCCAGCAGCTTTAGCGTTGATGAGCAGTTCTTC.

Turning to this clone: The sample holds other DNA sequences that translate to the same CDR3. The chain recombines TRBV5-6 with TRBJ2-7; TRBD1 matches 9 bases. There are 14 residues in the CDR3. Germline-derived CDR1 and CDR2 are SGHDT and YYEEEE. The V gene end was trimmed by 2 bases and the J gene end by 4 bases; junction bases not matched to a gene: 4. The CDR3 nucleotides read TGTGCCAGCAGCTTCGGGACAGGGCCTTACGAGCAGTACTTC. Translation: CASSFGTGPYEQYF.

The chain carries TRBV7-9 and TRBJ2-3; 11 nucleotides align to TRBD2. The CDR3 loop spans 16 amino acids. CDR1 and CDR2 (germline): SEHNR, FQNEAQ (reference sequence). With 5 bases clipped from V and 5 bases from J, the junction kept 9 bases outside the gene matches. Here the CDR3 DNA reads TGTGCCAGCAGCCGACTAGCGGGATATTCTAAAGATACGCAGTATTTT. Amino acid sequence: CASSRLAGYSKDTQYF.

This clone was recorded only once. This chain connects TRBV19 to TRBJ2-2; D is tentatively TRBD1 or TRBD2 (5 bases each). This CDR3 contains 13 residues. Germline V CDR1 and CDR2: LNHDA, SQIVND (reference sequence). V was shortened by 1 base and J by 7 bases, with 7 bases between the two germline ends. CDR3 sequence (DNA): TGTGCCAGTAGTATAGGGGGGATCGGGGAGCTGTTTTTT. It translates to CASSIGGIGELFF.

The chain carries TRBV9 and TRBJ2-7; 10 nucleotides align to TRBD1. J lost 6 bases, V lost 4 bases, and 7 bases had no gene match. The CDR3 is made up of 14 amino acids. Per the germline V gene, CDR1 is SGDLS and CDR2 is YYNGEE. The CDR3 sequence: CASSPRQGAGEQYF. As DNA, the CDR3 is TGTGCCAGCAGCCCCCGACAGGGGGCAGGCGAGCAGTACTTC.

CDR3 protein: CASRPTGANEKLFF. Here the CDR3 DNA reads TGTGCCAGCAGACCCACAGGGGCTAATGAAAAACTGTTTTTT. The genes are TRBV27 and TRBJ1-4; 7 nucleotides line up with TRBD1. This CDR3 is built from 14 residues. Per the germline V gene, CDR1 is MNHEY and CDR2 is SMNVEV (reference sequence). The J segment lost 3 bases and the V segment lost 6 bases, leaving 4 bases of the junction unmatched.

On this clone itself: Additional DNA sequences in this sample encode the identical CDR3. The rearrangement links TRBV4-3 to TRBJ2-7; D is perhaps TRBD1 or TRBD2 (5 bases each). The CDR3 contains 14 residues. V was trimmed by 0 bases and J by 2 bases, leaving 8 bases between them. Germline CDR1 is LGHNA and CDR2 is YSLEER. This chain's CDR3 is CASSQDRGAYEQYF. The CDR3 DNA reads as TGCGCCAGCAGCCAAGATCGAGGGGCCTACGAGCAGTACTTC.

The V gene is TRBV11-2, the J gene TRBJ1-2, with 7 bases lining up with TRBD1. CDR3 length: 19 residues. CDR1 is SGHAT and CDR2 is FQNNGV in the germline V gene. V was pared by 0 bases and J by 0 bases, with 13 bases of the junction left unmatched. The CDR3 loop reads CASSLDSRQGEYPNYGYTF. The CDR3 bases are TGTGCCAGCAGCTTAGATTCGAGGCAGGGGGAATACCCTAACTATGGCTACACCTTC.

This chain connects TRBV27 to TRBJ2-7, with D perhaps TRBD1 or TRBD2 (6 bases each). Looked up from germline, CDR1 is MNHEY and CDR2 is SMNVEV (reference sequence). V gave up 0 bases and J gave up 4 bases, with 16 bases separating them. The CDR3 loop spans 16 amino acids. The CDR3, as DNA: TGTGCCAGCAGTTTATCATCGGGGGCCTTCGATTACGAGCAGTACTTC. This codes for CASSLSSGAFDYEQYF.

The CDR3 bases are TGTGCCAGCAGCCCCCGACTAGCGGGGGTTACCTACGAGCAGTACTTC. Translation gives CASSPRLAGVTYEQYF. The gene calls are TRBV7-8 and TRBJ2-7, with 12 bases identical to TRBD2. The trim removed 5 bases at V and 2 bases at J, leaving 7 bases unmatched. CDR3 length: 16 residues. CDR1 and CDR2 (germline): SGHVS, FQNEAQ.

CDR3 in amino acids: CARSGYRAAYGYTF. Written as DNA, the CDR3 is TGTGCCAGAAGCGGGTACAGGGCGGCCTATGGCTACACCTTC. The chain uses TRBV5-3 and TRBJ1-2, with a tentative D call TRBD1 (6 bases). TRBV5-3 is flagged as an ORF with uncertain function. V was cut by 4 bases and J by 4 bases, with 14 bases left in between. The CDR3 sequence is 14 residues long.